This record covers a single T cell receptor beta chain. The antigen is not known. This specimen comes from a study of cytomegalovirus exposure and HLA in healthy donors. Study results and caveats: Three of the chains that were CMV-associated were confirmed in vitro to be specific for CMV antigens. The study listed some 160 cytomegalovirus-associated TCR beta chains. Later on, an analysis found that several of the most significant clusters appeared to be linked to common viral pathogens, which included parvovirus B19.

The PCR had 60 Vbeta and 13 Jbeta primers. Clones were read by immunoSEQ multiplex PCR, and TCRdb kept only the in-frame ones, dropping some. Among about 200,000 clones listed, about 78% were seen once. The V end was cut by 7 bases, the J end by 1 base, with 14 bases between. Germline assignment: CDR1 MNHNS and CDR2 SASEGT. This CDR3 contains 15 residues. This TCR was recovered from a male donor in good health and CMV-seronegative. This sequence joins TRBV6-1 and TRBJ1-5; D might be TRBD1 (5 bases). Sequencing used PBMCs. Here the CDR3 DNA reads TGTGCCAGCACTCGGACACGCGGAAGCAATCAGCCCCAGCATTTT. It codes for CASTRTRGSNQPQHF.